These 14 T cell receptor beta chains were sequenced from one sample in a study of OX40 agonist ivuxolimab in advanced cancers. TCRdb keeps only in-frame clones here, not all; method: immunoSEQ multiplex PCR. Here the sample spans about 77,000 clones, about 90% being singletons. Sequencing was performed on CD4+ or CD8+ T cells sorted from blood, taken in a trial of the OX40 agonist ivuxolimab. These receptors all come from an adult with an advanced solid tumor such as melanoma, head and neck, liver or kidney cancer.

V is TRBV5-1 and J is TRBJ1-5; perhaps TRBD1 as D (5 bases). Per germline, CDR1 SGHRS and CDR2 YFSETQ. The ends were cut back, 0 bases at V and 7 bases at J, with 11 bases in the middle. This CDR3 region has 14 residues. CDR3 sequence reads: CASSLEGTSQPQHF. The CDR3 nucleotides are TGCGCCAGCAGCTTGGAAGGGACCTCGCAGCCCCAGCATTTT. Together with reference TRBV5-1 and TRBJ1-5, the CDR3 gives the full variable domain: KAGVTQTPRYLIKTRGQQVTLSCSPISGHRSVSWYQQTPGQGLQFLFEYFSETQRNKGNFPGRFSGRQFSNSRSEMNVSTLELGDSALYLCASSLEGTSQPQHFGDGTRLSIL.

The chain links TRBV4-2 to TRBJ2-1; 9 positions match TRBD2. J was trimmed by 5 bases and V by 4 bases; bases with no gene match: 15. CDR1 LGHNA and CDR2 YNFKEQ come from the germline V gene. The CDR3 sequence is 18 residues long. The CDR3 region is CASSLEMSGRYHNNEQFF. The CDR3 region has the DNA TGTGCCAGCAGCCTTGAGATGAGCGGGAGGTACCACAACAATGAGCAGTTCTTC.

The rearrangement joins TRBV11-3 to TRBJ2-2, with D perhaps TRBD2 (6 bases). Looked up from germline, CDR1 is SGHNT and CDR2 is YENEEA. The CDR3 is 14 amino acids. Trimming pared 4 bases from V and 8 bases from J, leaving 14 bases between. Here the CDR3 reads CASSSVGGPGELFF. The DNA of the CDR3 is TGTGCCAGCAGCTCCGTGGGGGGTCCGGGGGAGCTGTTTTTT.

V usage is TRBV10-1 and J usage is TRBJ2-7; the D gene is possibly TRBD2 (6 bases). Germline assignment: CDR1 WNHNN and CDR2 SYGVQD (reference sequence). The CDR3 is 14 amino acids. Trimming removed 3 bases at V and 1 base at J, with 10 bases between. CDR3 DNA: TGCGCCAGCAGTGACCTGACTAGTTCCTACGAGCAGTACTTC. This codes for CASSDLTSSYEQYF.

This clone was recorded a few times. The chain employs TRBV5-1 and TRBJ2-5, with 7 bases matching TRBD1. Trimming cost V 0 bases and J 5 bases; bases outside gene matches: 7. The CDR3 runs 15 residues. In germline, CDR1 is SGHRS, CDR2 YFSETQ. As DNA, the CDR3 is TGCGCCAGCAGCTTGGCTGACAGGGTAAGGGAGACCCAGTACTTC. This gives the protein CASSLADRVRETQYF.

This chain uses TRBV6-6 with TRBJ2-7; 12 bases align to TRBD2. J gave up 2 bases and V 6 bases, and 2 bases lay outside the gene matches. The germline CDR1 and CDR2 sequences are MNHNY and SVGAGI (reference sequence). The CDR3 length is 14 residues. CDR3 coding DNA: TGTGCCAGCAGCCGGACTAGCGGGGCCTACGAGCAGTACTTC. Translated, it gives CASSRTSGAYEQYF.

This chain joins TRBV6-5 and TRBJ1-3; possibly TRBD1 for D (5 bases). CDR3 length: 15 amino acids. Germline CDR1 MNHEY, CDR2 SVGAGI. The germline V and J ends were trimmed by 7 bases and 3 bases, with 16 bases remaining between them. This CDR3 is CASKNLRDGGNTIYF. The CDR3 coding sequence is TGTGCCAGCAAAAACCTACGGGACGGTGGAAACACCATATATTTT.

The rearrangement joins TRBV5-1 to TRBJ2-7; TRBD1 matches at 8 bases. V lost 3 bases and J lost 2; bases outside the gene matches: 7. CDR1 and CDR2 (germline): SGHRS, YFSETQ. The CDR3 is 15 amino acids. The CDR3 region has the DNA TGCGCCAGCAGCTACGCCGGGACAGGAGCCTACGAGCAGTACTTC. This translates into CASSYAGTGAYEQYF.

The CDR3 DNA reads TGTGCCAGTAGCCTGCCTCGGGGCAGGGGAATCTATGGCTACACCTTC. Translation: CASSLPRGRGIYGYTF. V is TRBV19 and J is TRBJ1-2; weak D call: TRBD1 (6 bases). From germline, CDR1 is LNHDA and CDR2 SQIVND (reference sequence). The V and J ends lost 6 bases and 4 bases respectively, with 21 bases between them. The CDR3 is 16 residues long. Full variable domain (rest looked up from reference TRBV19 and TRBJ1-2): DGGITQSPKYLFRKEGQNVTLSCEQNLNHDAMYWYRQDPGQGLRLIYYSQIVNDFQKGDIAEGYSVSREKKESFPLTVTSAQKNPTAFYLCASSLPRGRGIYGYTFGSGTRLTVV.

As regards this clone: This sample includes further DNA sequences coding for the same CDR3. The V gene is TRBV27, the J gene TRBJ2-7; 12 bases map to TRBD2. V shed 4 bases, J shed 1 base, and the junction held 2 bases outside the gene matches. Germline-derived CDR1 and CDR2 are MNHEY and SMNVEV (reference sequence). This CDR3 has 15 residues. CDR3 region: CASSSGLAGSYEQYF. The CDR3 DNA reads TGTGCCAGCAGTTCGGGACTAGCGGGTTCCTACGAGCAGTACTTC.

The J gene is TRBJ2-3, the V gene TRBV4-2; D ambiguous. V was trimmed by 1 base and J by 4 bases, leaving 6 bases between them. The CDR3 runs to 13 residues. Germline CDR1 is LGHNA and CDR2 is YNFKEQ. DNA for the CDR3: TGTGCCAGCAGCCAAGGGCTTTCAGATACGCAGTATTTT. Its translation is CASSQGLSDTQYF.

The chain is built from TRBV11-3 and TRBJ2-7, with D maybe TRBD1 (5 bases). Germline V lookup: CDR1 SGHNT, CDR2 YENEEA. CDR3 length: 13 residues. V was shortened by 1 base and J by 4 bases, with 8 bases between the two germline ends. In DNA form, the CDR3 reads TGTGCCAGCAGCTTAGGGGGCGTATACGAGCAGTACTTC. Its translation: CASSLGGVYEQYF.

The CDR3 bases are TGTGCCAGCAGTTTAATGGGACAGGGAGGAGAGACCCAGTACTTC. Translating gives CASSLMGQGGETQYF. The V gene is TRBV28, the J gene TRBJ2-5, with 9 bases matching TRBD1. CDR3 length: 15 amino acids. V shed 2 bases, J shed 4 bases, and the junction held 5 bases outside the gene matches. The germline V gene has CDR1 MDHEN and CDR2 SYDVKM.

The chain has TRBV5-6 and TRBJ2-5, with D perhaps TRBD1 or TRBD2 (5 bases each). Germline CDR1 reads SGHDT; CDR2 reads YYEEEE. The CDR3 is 15 amino acids. V shed 0 bases and J shed 1 base, with 10 bases lying between them. The CDR3 is CASSLVGRVQETQYF. Here the CDR3 DNA reads TGTGCCAGCAGCTTGGTGGGGCGGGTCCAAGAGACCCAGTACTTC.